The 20 T cell receptor beta chains below come from one sample, sequenced in a study of tumor and adjacent non-tumor tissue in lung cancer. No cell sorting was done before RNA was extracted from the tissue. Three rounds of nested PCR, following a modified ARM-PCR protocol, produced the TCRbeta library. TCRdb re-called the multiplex PCR reads with MiXCR, one entry per CDR3 protein. This table holds just over 200,000 distinct CDR3 sequences, around 70% found once. The specimen was lung tumor tissue. These receptors originate from a man aged 60-69 years with non-small cell lung cancer.

V is TRBV5-4 and J is TRBJ1-2, with TRBD1 as a possible D gene (6 bases). Germline CDR1 is SGHNT and CDR2 is YYREEE (reference sequence). The V gene lost 0 bases and the J gene lost 0 bases, with 15 bases spanning the gap. This CDR3 is built from 17 residues. CDR3 DNA: TGTGCCAGCAGCTTGGGGGGGAGGACAGACTCTAACTATGGCTACACCTTC. Protein sequence: CASSLGGRTDSNYGYTF.

As to this clonotype: The final CDR3 position lacks the conserved phenylalanine or tryptophan, pointing to a likely read error. The chain recombines TRBV12-3 or TRBV12-4 with TRBJ1-1; no firm D call. The CDR3 spans 13 residues. Trimming stripped 3 bases from V and 6 bases from J, with 11 bases between. The chain's CDR3 is CASSFNKGAEAFL. CDR3 bases: TGTGCCAGCAGTTTTAACAAGGGCGCTGAAGCTTTCTTA.

About this clonotype itself: This may be a read error: a much more frequent sequence differs by one nucleotide. The chain is built from TRBV20-1 and TRBJ1-6, with D uncertain. The CDR3 length is 13 residues. V was trimmed by 4 bases and J by 6 bases, leaving 10 bases between them. Germline CDR1 and CDR2: DFQATT and SNEGSKA (reference sequence). CDR3 protein: CSAIPAVNSPLHF. The DNA of the CDR3 is TGCAGTGCTATCCCGGCTGTTAATTCACCCCTCCACTTT.

The V call is TRBV10-3, the J call TRBJ1-6; TRBD1 aligns across 7 bases. This CDR3 has 13 residues. The V gene end was trimmed by 6 bases and the J gene end by 13 bases; junction bases not matched to a gene: 9. CDR1 ENHRY and CDR2 SYGVKD come from the germline V gene. The CDR3 DNA reads as TGTGCCATCAGCGGACAGGCCCATACCCCCCTCCACTTT. It is translated as CAISGQAHTPLHF.

Worth noting for this clonotype: A read error may account for a junction end that differs from germline. The gene calls are TRBV5-6 and TRBJ1-1; TRBD1 might be the D (5 bases). Germline V gene lookup returns CDR1 SGHDT and CDR2 YYEEEE. The CDR3 runs 12 residues. CDR3 in DNA: TGTGGCAGCAGCTTGATGCAGGGAAGGGCTTTCTTT. Encoded protein: CGSSLMQGRAFF.

Concerning this clonotype: With a much larger clone just one base away, this may be a read error. The chain recombines TRBV6-2 or TRBV6-3 with TRBJ1-2; weak D call: TRBD1 (6 bases). V was cut by 0 bases and J by 7 bases, with 12 bases left in between. The V gene's germline CDR1 is MNHEY and CDR2 SVGEGT. The CDR3 has 14 residues. CDR3 residues: CASSYSTGHFGYTF. For the CDR3, the DNA is TGTGCCAGCAGTTACTCGACAGGCCACTTTGGCTACACCTTC.

This clonotype was picked up many times. The genes are TRBV12-5 and TRBJ2-3, with a weak D call TRBD1 (6 bases). Germline CDR1 LGHNT, CDR2 FRNRAP. This CDR3 is 17 amino acids long. The V and J ends lost 1 base and 2 bases respectively, with 16 bases between them. DNA of the CDR3: TGTGCTAGTGGTTTGGCCCTAAGGACAGATTACACAGATACGCAGTATTTT. Its translation is CASGLALRTDYTDTQYF.

This clonotype occurred a few times. The rearrangement uses TRBV6-1 and TRBJ1-2; a possible D gene is TRBD1 (6 bases). Trimming took 11 bases from V and 5 from J, leaving 18 bases between them. The CDR3 consists of 13 residues. Germline CDR1 is MNHNS and CDR2 is SASEGT. The CDR3, as DNA: TGTGCCTCAGAGGGCGGGGGGGCGTATGGCTACACCTTC. As protein: CASEGGGAYGYTF.

For this clonotype: A read error is likely, as this CDR3 ends without the conserved phenylalanine or tryptophan. The chain uses TRBV6-1 and TRBJ1-5; tentative D call: TRBD1 (5 bases). The CDR3 loop spans 14 amino acids. V lost 1 base, J lost 7 bases, and 11 bases lay in between. Per the germline V gene, CDR1 is MNHNS and CDR2 is SASEGT. This chain's CDR3 is CASSEEAGTQPQHC. DNA for the CDR3: TGTGCCAGCAGTGAAGAGGCAGGGACCCAGCCCCAGCATTGT.

Regarding this clonotype: Since the CDR3 does not end with the conserved phenylalanine or tryptophan, this likely comes from a read error. The chain uses TRBV6-1 and TRBJ2-5; D is perhaps TRBD2 (7 bases). Germline values: CDR1 MNHNS, CDR2 SASEGT. The germline V and J ends were trimmed by 2 bases and 5 bases, with 15 bases remaining between them. The CDR3 is 15 amino acids. In DNA, the CDR3 is TGTGCCAGCAGTGAACTAGTGGGGGGGCCCGAGACCCAGTACTCC. This codes for CASSELVGGPETQYS.

The chain uses TRBV6-1 and TRBJ2-5; TRBD1 is a possible D gene (6 bases). Trimming took 5 bases from V and 13 from J, leaving 32 bases between them. This CDR3 spans 17 amino acids. Germline V gene sequence: CDR1 MNHNS, CDR2 SASEGT. This chain's CDR3 is CASSRHRQASYVISPYF. In DNA, the CDR3 is TGTGCCAGCAGTAGACACCGACAGGCCTCTTATGTTATATCCCCGTACTTC.

A word on this clonotype: The junction and the germline gene differ at one end; a read error may be behind it. V and J are TRBV11-1 and TRBJ2-1; D not certain. The CDR3 is made up of 15 amino acids. In germline, CDR1 is SGHAT, CDR2 FQDESV (reference sequence). CDR3 loop: CASSLGLGGYDEQFF. CDR3 nucleotides: TGTGCCAGCAGCTTAGGCCTGGGTGGATACGATGAACAGTTCTTC.

As regards this clonotype: A much larger clone lies one base from this, so it may be a read error. The CDR3 does not end in the conserved phenylalanine or tryptophan, so this is likely a read error. The rearrangement links TRBV20-1 to TRBJ2-2, with 10 bases aligning to TRBD1. In germline, CDR1 is DFQATT, CDR2 SNEGSKA (reference sequence). This CDR3 has 13 residues. CDR3 protein: CSVRQGATGELFY. The CDR3 DNA follows: TGCAGTGTTAGACAGGGGGCCACCGGGGAGCTGTTTTAT.

A word on this clonotype: This may come from a read error, since a much larger clone is one base off. The chain links TRBV4-3 to TRBJ2-1; no definite D call. This CDR3 contains 17 residues. V lost 0 bases and J lost 6, with 18 bases in between. Per the germline V gene, CDR1 is LGHNA and CDR2 is YSLEER. This CDR3 is CASSQDGRLWSVNEQFF. The CDR3 DNA reads TGCGCCAGCAGCCAAGATGGTCGACTCTGGTCGGTCAATGAGCAGTTCTTC.

This clonotype appeared a single time. The junction departs from the called germline gene at one end, perhaps through a read error. The chain links TRBV11-2 to TRBJ1-1; no clear D. CDR3 size: 14 residues. Germline-derived CDR1 and CDR2 are SGHAT and FQNNGV. The CDR3 DNA is TGTGCTAGCAACTTAGGACTTTTGAGCACTGAAGCTTTCTTT. Protein: CASNLGLLSTEAFF.

Turning to this clonotype: The junction shows a germline mismatch at one end, possibly a read error. V usage is TRBV20-1 and J usage is TRBJ2-7; D gene ambiguous. The CDR3 consists of 13 residues. Per the germline V gene, CDR1 is DFQATT and CDR2 is SNEGSKA (reference sequence). The CDR3 spells CSAIDASTPEQYF. CDR3 coding DNA: TGCAGTGCTATAGACGCCAGCACCCCCGAGCAGTATTTC.

Worth noting for this clonotype: The CDR3 carries no conserved terminal phenylalanine or tryptophan, so it likely arises from a read error. The chain recombines TRBV20-1 with TRBJ2-3; D unresolved. Trimming took off 3 bases at V and 5 bases at J, with 6 bases between the two ends. The CDR3 totals 11 residues. Germline loops: CDR1 DFQATT, CDR2 SNEGSKA (reference sequence). For the CDR3, the DNA is TGCAGTGCTAGTAATAGAGATACGCAGTATCTT. Encoded protein: CSASNRDTQYL.

This clonotype came up a few times. V and J are TRBV12-3 or TRBV12-4 and TRBJ1-3; a weak D match, TRBD1 (6 bases). CDR3 length equals 14 residues. Trimming took off 6 bases at V and 4 bases at J, with 13 bases between the two ends. The CDR3 reads CASSPGHQGNTIYF. For the CDR3, the DNA is TGTGCCAGCAGCCCGGGACACCAAGGAAACACCATATATTTT.

Points on this clonotype: It may be a read error: a sequence one base away is much more abundant. The final CDR3 position lacks the conserved phenylalanine or tryptophan, pointing to a likely read error. The gene calls are TRBV6-2 or TRBV6-3 and TRBJ2-3, with 9 nucleotides matching TRBD2. CDR1 and CDR2 from the germline V gene are MNHEY and SVGEGT. This CDR3 is 15 amino acids long. The junction had 7 bases not matched to a gene; V was cut back by 2 bases and J by 7 bases. CDR3 loop: CASSYQAGGSNTQYL. The CDR3 DNA follows: TGTGCCAGCAGTTACCAAGCGGGAGGATCGAATACGCAGTATCTT.

The chain is built from TRBV20-1 and TRBJ2-7; D remains ambiguous. V was clipped by 1 base and J by 1 base, with 11 bases between them. This CDR3 spans 14 amino acids. Germline CDR1 DFQATT, CDR2 SNEGSKA (reference sequence). CDR3 in amino acids: CSARGRLASYEQYF. The CDR3, as DNA: TGCAGTGCTAGAGGGAGACTCGCATCCTACGAGCAGTACTTC.